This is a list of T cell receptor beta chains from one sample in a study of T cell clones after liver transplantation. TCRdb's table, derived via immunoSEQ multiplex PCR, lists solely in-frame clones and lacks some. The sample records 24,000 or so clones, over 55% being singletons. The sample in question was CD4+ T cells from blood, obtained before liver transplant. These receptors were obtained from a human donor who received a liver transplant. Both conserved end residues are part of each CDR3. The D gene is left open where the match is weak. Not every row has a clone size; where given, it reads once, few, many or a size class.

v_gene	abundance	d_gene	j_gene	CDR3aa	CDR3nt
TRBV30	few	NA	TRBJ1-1	CAWNRNTEAFF	TGTGCCTGGAACAGGAACACTGAAGCTTTCTTT
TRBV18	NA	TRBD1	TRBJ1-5	CASSPGTAINQPQHF	TGTGCCAGCTCACCCGGGACAGCCATTAATCAGCCCCAGCATTTT
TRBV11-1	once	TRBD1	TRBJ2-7	CASSPSDRGQVEQYF	TGTGCCAGCAGCCCATCGGACAGGGGGCAAGTCGAGCAGTACTTC
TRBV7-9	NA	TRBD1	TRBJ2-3	CASSLDRGYTDTQYF	TGTGCCAGCAGCTTGGACAGGGGGTATACAGATACGCAGTATTTT
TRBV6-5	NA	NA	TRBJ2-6	CASRAAGTGANVLTF	TGTGCCAGCAGGGCGGCCGGGACAGGGGCCAACGTCCTGACTTTC
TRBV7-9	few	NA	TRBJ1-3	CASSYSGNTIYF	TGTGCCAGCAGTTACTCTGGAAACACCATATATTTT
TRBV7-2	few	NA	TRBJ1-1	CASSLGEGRSNTEAFF	TGTGCCAGCAGCTTGGGCGAGGGGCGATCGAACACTGAAGCTTTCTTT
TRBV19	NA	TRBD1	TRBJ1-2	CASKDRGVYGYTF	TGTGCCAGTAAAGACAGGGGTGTCTATGGCTACACCTTC
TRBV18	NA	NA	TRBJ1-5	CASSPAGSGVQPQHF	TGTGCCAGCTCACCTGCAGGGTCCGGGGTACAGCCCCAGCATTTT
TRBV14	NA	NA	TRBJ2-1	CASSQEPDSGQFF	TGTGCCAGCAGCCAAGAACCCGACAGTGGGCAGTTCTTC
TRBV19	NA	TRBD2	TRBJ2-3	CASGPLLADLTDTQYF	TGTGCCAGTGGTCCGCTGCTAGCGGACCTCACAGATACGCAGTATTTT
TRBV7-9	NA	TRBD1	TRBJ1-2	CASNNPGTGVYGYTF	TGTGCCAGCAACAACCCCGGGACAGGGGTCTATGGCTACACCTTC
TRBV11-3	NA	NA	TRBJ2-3	CASSLLDTQYF	TGTGCCAGCAGCTTACTAGATACGCAGTATTTT
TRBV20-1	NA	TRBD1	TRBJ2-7	CSARVGDRQYF	TGCAGTGCTAGGGTCGGGGACAGGCAGTACTTC
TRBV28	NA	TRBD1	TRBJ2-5	CASRTTGEAETQYF	TGTGCCAGCAGAACCACAGGGGAAGCGGAGACCCAGTACTTC
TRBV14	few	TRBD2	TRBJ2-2	CASSLAGGGTGELFF	TGTGCCAGCAGCCTAGCGGGAGGGGGAACCGGGGAGCTGTTTTTT
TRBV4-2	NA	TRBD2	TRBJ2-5	CASSPTSEQETQYF	TGTGCCAGCAGCCCCACTAGCGAGCAAGAGACCCAGTACTTC
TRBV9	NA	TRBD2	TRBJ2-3	CASSVDPPGLVADTQYF	TGTGCCAGCAGCGTAGATCCCCCGGGACTAGTGGCAGATACGCAGTATTTT
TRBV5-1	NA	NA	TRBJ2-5	CASSLGRTGKETQYF	TGCGCCAGCAGCTTGGGTCGGACTGGCAAAGAGACCCAGTACTTC
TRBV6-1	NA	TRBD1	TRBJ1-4	CASSDAGGASTNEKLFF	TGTGCCAGCAGTGACGCAGGGGGCGCTTCAACTAATGAAAAACTGTTTTTT
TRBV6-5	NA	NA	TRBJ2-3	CASRKETSTDTQYF	TGTGCCAGCAGAAAAGAGACTAGCACAGATACGCAGTATTTT
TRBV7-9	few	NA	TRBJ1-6	CASSLANYGSPLHF	TGTGCCAGCAGCTTAGCGAATTACGGTTCACCCCTCCACTTT
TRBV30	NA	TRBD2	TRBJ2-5	CAWSTSGGKTQYF	TGTGCCTGGAGTACTAGCGGGGGAAAGACCCAGTACTTC
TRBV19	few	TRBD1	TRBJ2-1	CASAQGDFYNEQFF	TGTGCCAGTGCTCAGGGGGATTTTTACAATGAGCAGTTCTTC
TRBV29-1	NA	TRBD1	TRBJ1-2	CSVEMTGGDYGYTF	TGCAGCGTTGAAATGACAGGGGGCGACTATGGCTACACCTTC
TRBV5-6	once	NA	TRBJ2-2	CASSLGQNTGELFF	TGTGCCAGCAGCTTGGGACAGAACACCGGGGAGCTGTTTTTT
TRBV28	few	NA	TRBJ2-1	CASRGASRFNEQFF	TGTGCCAGCAGGGGGGCTAGTAGATTCAATGAGCAGTTCTTC
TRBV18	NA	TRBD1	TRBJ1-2	CASSPGTDYGYTF	TGTGCCAGCTCACCCGGGACAGACTATGGCTACACCTTC
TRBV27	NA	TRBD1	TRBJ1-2	CASRPGGSDYGYTF	TGTGCCAGCAGACCAGGGGGATCGGACTATGGCTACACCTTC
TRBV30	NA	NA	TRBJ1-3	CAWKDSRSGNTIYF	TGTGCCTGGAAGGACAGCCGCTCTGGAAACACCATATATTTT
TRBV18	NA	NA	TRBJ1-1	CASSPEHLGDTEAFF	TGTGCCAGCTCACCAGAACACCTAGGGGACACTGAAGCTTTCTTT
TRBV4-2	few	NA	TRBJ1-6	CASSQEDGYNSPLHF	TGTGCCAGCAGCCAAGAGGACGGCTATAATTCACCCCTCCACTTT
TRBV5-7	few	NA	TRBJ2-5	CASSLAGVYETQYF	TGTGCCAGCAGCTTGGCCGGGGTTTACGAGACCCAGTACTTC
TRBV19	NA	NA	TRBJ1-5	CASSIDRSNQPQHF	TGTGCCAGTAGTATAGACAGGTCCAATCAGCCCCAGCATTTT
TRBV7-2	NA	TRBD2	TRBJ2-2	CASSTSAGGTGELFF	TGTGCCAGCAGCACCTCAGCGGGGGGAACCGGGGAGCTGTTTTTT
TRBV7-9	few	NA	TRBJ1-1	CASSLLNTEAFF	TGTGCCAGCAGCTTACTGAACACTGAAGCTTTCTTT
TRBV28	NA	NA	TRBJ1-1	CASRWGATEAFF	TGTGCCAGCAGGTGGGGCGCGACTGAAGCTTTCTTT
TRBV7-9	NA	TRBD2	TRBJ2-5	CASSPRGLAGAETQYF	TGTGCCAGCAGCCCCCGAGGACTAGCGGGAGCGGAGACCCAGTACTTC
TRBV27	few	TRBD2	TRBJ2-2	CASSFNRGGARTGELFF	TGTGCCAGCAGTTTCAATCGCGGGGGGGCCCGGACCGGGGAGCTGTTTTTT
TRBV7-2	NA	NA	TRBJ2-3	CASSQDLGTDTQYF	TGTGCCAGCAGCCAAGACCTGGGCACAGATACGCAGTATTTT
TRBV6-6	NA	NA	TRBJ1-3	CASRGGNTIYF	TGTGCCAGCCGAGGAGGAAACACCATATATTTT
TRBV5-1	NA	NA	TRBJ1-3	CASSLEGTGNTIYF	TGCGCCAGCAGCTTGGAGGGCACTGGAAACACCATATATTTT